Following are 30 T cell receptor beta chains from one sample sequenced in a study of shared clonotypes between healthy human individuals. Positive CCR7 selection of CD45RO-negative cells yielded the naive CD8 cells, and terminally differentiated effector memory CD45RA+ cells were excluded. The repertoire was sequenced with immunoSEQ multiplex PCR; TCRdb's copy has only in-frame clones and lacks some. The table shows about 2.1 million clones, with 85% to 95% occurring only once. The sample taken for sequencing was naive CD8+ T cells from PBMCs. The origin of the receptors is a young man in good health. Some clones in this sample may be carry-over from other donors' samples.

The rearrangement uses TRBV5-6 and TRBJ2-7, with D tentatively TRBD1 or TRBD2 (7 bases each). This CDR3 region has 15 residues. V lost 4 bases and J lost 3, with 17 bases in between. Germline CDR1 and CDR2: SGHDT and YYEEEE. The CDR3 reads CASSQGGAEIYEQYF. The CDR3 bases are TGTGCCAGCAGCCAGGGGGGGGCGGAGATCTACGAGCAGTACTTC.

The chain combines TRBV19 with TRBJ2-1; 8 bases align to TRBD2. The germline V gene has CDR1 LNHDA and CDR2 SQIVND (reference sequence). With V trimmed by 5 bases and J by 0 bases, 9 bases remained unmatched. This CDR3 region has 17 residues. CDR3 region: CASSSHLTSGSYNEQFF. CDR3 in DNA: TGTGCCAGTAGTTCCCACCTTACTAGCGGCTCCTACAATGAGCAGTTCTTC.

This sequence joins TRBV4-3 and TRBJ2-7, with 10 positions matching TRBD2. Looked up from germline, CDR1 is LGHNA and CDR2 is YSLEER. The CDR3 sequence is 15 residues long. The ends lost 4 bases at V and 5 bases at J; junction bases unmatched: 8. The DNA for the CDR3 is TGCGCCAGCAGCCTTAAAGCGGGAGGGCCCCACGAGCAGTACTTC. Amino acids: CASSLKAGGPHEQYF.

The J gene is TRBJ2-5, the V gene TRBV9; 8 bases map to TRBD2. From germline, CDR1 is SGDLS and CDR2 YYNGEE. There are 13 residues in the CDR3. With V trimmed by 3 bases and J by 4 bases, 2 bases remained unmatched. The CDR3 DNA reads TGTGCCAGCAGCGGCCTAGCGGGAGAGACCCAGTACTTC. Protein: CASSGLAGETQYF.

The chain joins TRBV28 to TRBJ2-7; no clear D gene. Trimming took off 8 bases at V and 6 bases at J, with 17 bases between the two ends. From germline, CDR1 is MDHEN and CDR2 SYDVKM. The CDR3 consists of 13 residues. The CDR3 DNA follows: TGTGCCAGCGGAGCGCCCAGAAACGGCGAGCAGTACTTC. This gives the protein CASGAPRNGEQYF.

The rearrangement joins TRBV6-5 to TRBJ2-1; TRBD2 aligns across 8 bases. CDR3 length equals 15 residues. Germline CDR1 reads MNHEY; CDR2 reads SVGAGI. The V segment lost 6 bases and the J segment 5 bases; nucleotides outside the gene matches: 9. The CDR3 loop is CASRTLAGVHNEQFF. CDR3 DNA: TGTGCCAGCAGGACTCTAGCGGGCGTACACAATGAGCAGTTCTTC.

This clone was counted a single time. The CDR3 region is CASSEARRLAGPNEQFF. CDR3 sequence (DNA): TGTGCCAGCAGTGAAGCGAGACGACTAGCGGGACCCAATGAGCAGTTCTTC. The chain links TRBV6-1 to TRBJ2-1; TRBD2 matches 11 bases. V lost 0 bases and J lost 6; bases outside the gene matches: 7. Germline V gene sequence: CDR1 MNHNS, CDR2 SASEGT. This CDR3 has 17 residues.

The DNA of the CDR3 is TGTGCCAGCAGCCTCCGACAGGAGGTTACAGATACGCAGTATTTT. Translation gives CASSLRQEVTDTQYF. The chain employs TRBV13 and TRBJ2-3; D is possibly TRBD1 (6 bases). Trimming removed 5 bases from V and 3 bases from J, with 15 bases in between. The CDR3 consists of 15 residues. The germline CDR1 and CDR2 sequences are PRHDT and FYEKMQ (reference sequence).

The chain carries TRBV5-1 and TRBJ1-2; no clear D. Trimming removed 7 bases at V and 1 base at J, with 23 bases between. CDR1 is SGHRS, CDR2 YFSETQ, per germline. This CDR3 contains 17 residues. The CDR3 DNA follows: TGCGCCAGCCACTGGGGAGATTTGCCGGAATATAACTATGGCTACACCTTC. Translation gives CASHWGDLPEYNYGYTF.

The chain links TRBV6-1 to TRBJ1-1, with D perhaps matching TRBD1 (6 bases). CDR3 length: 15 residues. Germline CDR1 MNHNS, CDR2 SASEGT. Trimming removed 5 bases at V and 4 bases at J, with 17 bases between. The CDR3 DNA sequence: TGTGCCAGCAGTCCTAGTAAGGGGGTCGTCACTGAAGCTTTCTTT. Translated: CASSPSKGVVTEAFF.

The genes are TRBV6-6 and TRBJ1-2; D call uncertain. The germline CDR1 and CDR2 sequences are MNHNY and SVGAGI (reference sequence). V lost 4 bases, J lost 7 bases, and 10 bases lay in between. The CDR3 extends over 12 amino acids. CDR3 residues: CASSFGLSGYTF. CDR3 coding DNA: TGTGCCAGCAGTTTTGGACTATCTGGCTACACCTTC.

This chain links TRBV6-5 with TRBJ2-5; D is possibly TRBD2 (5 bases). The CDR3 spans 15 residues. Germline CDR1 and CDR2: MNHEY and SVGAGI. V was trimmed by 3 bases and J by 4 bases, leaving 15 bases between them. CDR3 in DNA: TGTGCCAGCAGTTATGGCCCTAGCTTTTCAGAGACCCAGTACTTC. Protein: CASSYGPSFSETQYF.

The chain joins TRBV7-9 to TRBJ2-6; 7 bases match TRBD1. This CDR3 contains 17 residues. Germline V gene sequence: CDR1 SEHNR, CDR2 FQNEAQ (reference sequence). V lost 4 bases to trimming and J lost 0 bases; unmatched junction nucleotides: 6. CDR3: CASSSRRQGSGANVLTF. The CDR3 DNA reads TGTGCCAGCAGCTCCCGGAGACAGGGCTCTGGGGCCAACGTCCTGACTTTC.

The chain combines TRBV28 with TRBJ2-3; 8 nucleotides align to TRBD1. The CDR3 contains 16 residues. The trim removed 4 bases at V and 3 bases at J, leaving 9 bases unmatched. The germline CDR1 and CDR2 sequences are MDHEN and SYDVKM. In DNA, the CDR3 is TGTGCCAGCAGTTCCGTAGACAGGGGAGGAACAGATACGCAGTATTTT. Encoded protein: CASSSVDRGGTDTQYF.

The V call is TRBV6-5, the J call TRBJ2-7, with TRBD2 as a possible D gene (6 bases). This CDR3 is 16 amino acids long. V was cut by 0 bases and J by 2 bases, with 14 bases left in between. CDR1 and CDR2 from the germline V gene are MNHEY and SVGAGI. CDR3 loop: CASSYSRGAVPYEQYF. CDR3 bases: TGTGCCAGCAGTTACTCCCGCGGGGCGGTCCCCTACGAGCAGTACTTC.

The genes are TRBV28 and TRBJ1-1, with a tentative D call TRBD1 (6 bases). CDR3 size: 15 residues. CDR1 is MDHEN, CDR2 SYDVKM, per germline. The V gene lost 6 bases and the J gene lost 1 base, with 15 bases spanning the gap. The CDR3 is CASSLWGAGNTEAFF. CDR3 bases: TGTGCCAGCAGCCTTTGGGGGGCGGGGAACACTGAAGCTTTCTTT.

The chain couples TRBV14 to TRBJ2-7; TRBD1 aligns across 9 bases. The V gene's germline CDR1 is SGHDN and CDR2 FVKESK. CDR3 length: 16 amino acids. V shed 4 bases, J shed 5 bases, and the junction held 12 bases outside the gene matches. The CDR3 reads CASSPKRTGVFHEQYF. The CDR3 nucleotides are TGTGCCAGCAGCCCAAAGAGGACAGGGGTGTTCCACGAGCAGTACTTC.

This sequence joins TRBV5-6 and TRBJ2-7; a weak D match, TRBD2 (6 bases). From germline, CDR1 is SGHDT and CDR2 YYEEEE. Deletions cut 2 bases from V and 5 bases from J, with 11 bases between. This CDR3 has 13 amino acids. The CDR3 spells CASSFGTDNEQYF. In DNA, the CDR3 is TGTGCCAGCAGCTTTGGGACTGACAACGAGCAGTACTTC.

This chain uses TRBV5-4 with TRBJ2-1; either TRBD1 or TRBD2 may supply D (6 bases each). Germline V gene lookup returns CDR1 SGHNT and CDR2 YYREEE (reference sequence). Trimming pared 1 base from V and 4 bases from J, leaving 12 bases between. The CDR3 extends over 15 amino acids. The CDR3 spells CASSLSGGLYNEQFF. CDR3 coding DNA: TGTGCCAGCAGCTTGTCTGGGGGGCTTTACAATGAGCAGTTCTTC. Variable domain in full (rest from reference TRBV5-4 and TRBJ2-1): ETGVTQSPTHLIKTRGQQVTLRCSSQSGHNTVSWYQQALGQGPQFIFQYYREEENGRGNFPPRFSGLQFPNYSSELNVNALELDDSALYLCASSLSGGLYNEQFFGPGTRLTVL.

V gene TRBV7-2 combines with J gene TRBJ1-1; 8 bases are a match to TRBD1. The CDR3 loop spans 16 amino acids. The V gene's germline CDR1 is SGHTA and CDR2 FQGNSA. V shed 4 bases, J shed 1 base, and the junction held 8 bases outside the gene matches. The CDR3 loop is CASSSPDRVWNTEAFF. CDR3 nucleotides: TGTGCCAGCAGCTCCCCGGACAGGGTTTGGAACACTGAAGCTTTCTTT.

The chain employs TRBV7-9 and TRBJ1-3; perhaps TRBD1 as D (5 bases). CDR3 size: 17 residues. Germline CDR1 SEHNR, CDR2 FQNEAQ (reference sequence). Trimming cost V 1 base and J 4 bases, with 17 bases left between them. CDR3 in DNA: TGTGCCAGCAGCTTAGACGGGACCCTTGGGTTCGGAAACACCATATATTTT. Amino acid sequence: CASSLDGTLGFGNTIYF.

The chain uses TRBV5-1 and TRBJ1-1, with 8 bases identical to TRBD1. The CDR3 runs 16 residues. Germline values: CDR1 SGHRS, CDR2 YFSETQ. With 4 bases clipped from V and 1 base from J, the junction kept 9 bases outside the gene matches. The CDR3 nucleotides read TGCGCCAGCAGCCAGGCGGCAGGGGGCCCGAACACTGAAGCTTTCTTT. Its translation: CASSQAAGGPNTEAFF.

The CDR3 DNA follows: TGTGCCAGCAGTTTATCCTCGGCAGGGGGTAGGAACGAGCAGTACTTC. Amino acid sequence: CASSLSSAGGRNEQYF. The chain carries TRBV28 and TRBJ2-7; TRBD1 matches 7 bases. Germline values: CDR1 MDHEN, CDR2 SYDVKM. The CDR3 loop spans 16 amino acids. V was pared by 1 base and J by 5 bases, with 11 bases of the junction left unmatched.

The chain employs TRBV7-9 and TRBJ2-1; possibly TRBD2 for D (5 bases). CDR1 and CDR2 from the germline V gene are SEHNR and FQNEAQ (reference sequence). The CDR3 is 13 amino acids. V was cut by 3 bases and J by 7 bases, with 10 bases left in between. CDR3 region: CASSFSPGNEQFF. The DNA of the CDR3 is TGTGCCAGCAGCTTCTCCCCGGGGAATGAGCAGTTCTTC. Drawing the rest from reference TRBV7-9 and TRBJ2-1, the complete variable domain is DTGVSQNPRHKITKRGQNVTFRCDPISEHNRLYWYRQTLGQGPEFLTYFQNEAQLEKSRLLSDRFSAERPKGSFSTLEIQRTEQGDSAMYLCASSFSPGNEQFFGPGTRLTVL.

This chain joins TRBV10-1 and TRBJ1-1, with TRBD1 as a possible D gene (6 bases). CDR1 is WNHNN, CDR2 SYGVQD, per germline (reference sequence). The CDR3 has 14 amino acids. V was shortened by 0 bases and J by 5 bases, with 10 bases between the two germline ends. The CDR3 nucleotides read TGCGCCAGCAGTGAGTCGGGGGCGAGAACTGAAGCTTTCTTT. Protein product: CASSESGARTEAFF.

This rearrangement joins TRBV9 to TRBJ2-2; 8 bases match TRBD2. The CDR3 loop spans 16 amino acids. J gave up 5 bases and V 1 base, and 7 bases lay outside the gene matches. Germline V CDR1 and CDR2: SGDLS, YYNGEE. CDR3 DNA: TGTGCCAGCAGCGTAACCTTGAGCGGGAGTACCGGGGAGCTGTTTTTT. The encoded protein is CASSVTLSGSTGELFF. Full variable domain (rest looked up from reference TRBV9 and TRBJ2-2): DSGVTQTPKHLITATGQRVTLRCSPRSGDLSVYWYQQSLDQGLQFLIQYYNGEERAKGNILERFSAQQFPDLHSELNLSSLELGDSALYFCASSVTLSGSTGELFFGEGSRLTVL.

Worth noting for this clone: At one end, the junction sequence differs from germline, possibly due to a read error. The chain uses TRBV7-9 and TRBJ2-7; TRBD1 agrees at 8 bases. Germline loops: CDR1 SEHNR, CDR2 FQNEAQ (reference sequence). The CDR3 covers 12 residues. CDR3 region: CASSLGGDRPRF. DNA of the CDR3: TGTGCCAGCAGCTTAGGCGGGGACAGGCCACGCTTC.

The genes are TRBV14 and TRBJ2-7; D is ambiguous. This CDR3 is 14 amino acids long. The V end was cut by 1 base, the J end by 2 bases, with 9 bases between. From germline, CDR1 is SGHDN and CDR2 FVKESK. The CDR3 DNA is TGTGCCAGCAGCCAAGGAAAGCCGCCCTACGAGCAGTACTTC. Its protein product is CASSQGKPPYEQYF.

For this clone: Distinct nucleotide sequences in the sample also encode this CDR3. This sequence joins TRBV19 and TRBJ2-7; D assignment may be TRBD1 or TRBD2 (5 bases each). The V and J ends lost 3 bases and 5 bases respectively, with 11 bases between them. Germline V gives CDR1 LNHDA, CDR2 SQIVND (reference sequence). CDR3 length: 13 amino acids. This chain's CDR3 is CASSIGAGDEQYF. As DNA, the CDR3 is TGTGCCAGTAGTATCGGGGCTGGCGACGAGCAGTACTTC.

This clone was detected once. This sequence joins TRBV7-9 and TRBJ2-7; D not certain. Trimming left V 0 bases short and J 2 bases short, with 14 bases between. CDR1 and CDR2 from the germline V gene are SEHNR and FQNEAQ (reference sequence). The CDR3 has 16 residues. The CDR3 loop reads CASSLAGVGSTYEQYF. DNA for the CDR3: TGTGCCAGCAGCTTAGCCGGCGTTGGGTCCACCTACGAGCAGTACTTC.